This TCR beta chain emerged from a study of T cell repertoires in cytomegalovirus infection. V gave up 3 bases and J gave up 5 bases; unmatched junction bases: 6. In germline, CDR1 is SEHNR, CDR2 FQNEAQ (reference sequence). This CDR3 is 14 amino acids long. TCRdb used MiXCR to reprocess the reads, holding one entry per CDR3 protein. Among approximately 700,000 distinct CDR3 sequences listed, less than 40% were seen once. This clonotype was seen a handful of times. The sequence derives from a human donor in good health (CMV status not recorded). Some clones in this sample may be carry-over from other donors' samples. Sequenced input: PBMCs. The rearrangement joins TRBV7-9 to TRBJ1-1, with 7 bases that match TRBD1. The CDR3 region is CASSFVTGWTEAFF. The DNA of the CDR3 is TGTGCCAGCAGCTTTGTGACAGGGTGGACTGAAGCTTTCTTT.